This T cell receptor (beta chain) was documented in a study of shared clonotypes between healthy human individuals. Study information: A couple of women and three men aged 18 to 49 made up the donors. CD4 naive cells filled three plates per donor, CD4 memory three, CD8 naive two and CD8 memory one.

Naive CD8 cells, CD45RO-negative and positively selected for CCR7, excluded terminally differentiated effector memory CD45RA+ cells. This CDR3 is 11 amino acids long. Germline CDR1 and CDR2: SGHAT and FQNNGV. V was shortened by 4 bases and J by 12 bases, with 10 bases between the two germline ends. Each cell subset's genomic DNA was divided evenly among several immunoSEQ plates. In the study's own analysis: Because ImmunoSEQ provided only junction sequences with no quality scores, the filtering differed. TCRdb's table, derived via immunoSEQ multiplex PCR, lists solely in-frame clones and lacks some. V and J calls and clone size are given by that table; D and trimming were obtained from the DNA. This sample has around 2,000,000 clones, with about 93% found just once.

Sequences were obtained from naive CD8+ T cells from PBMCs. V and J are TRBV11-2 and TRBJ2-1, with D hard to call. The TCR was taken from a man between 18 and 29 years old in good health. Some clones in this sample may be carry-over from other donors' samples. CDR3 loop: CASSSGFGQFF. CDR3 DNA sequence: TGTGCCAGCAGCTCAGGCTTTGGGCAGTTCTTC.